These T cell receptor beta chains were read from a single sample in a study of PD-L1 blockade in urothelial cancer. Sequencing used immunoSEQ multiplex PCR; TCRdb keeps in-frame clones, though not all of them. The sample records 85,000 to 90,000 clones, about 85% being singletons. The sample was PBMCs, taken around atezolizumab (anti-PD-L1) treatment. The receptors come from a man in his sixties with urothelial cancer. CDR3s include the opening cysteine and the closing phenylalanine or tryptophan. A D gene is named only where the DNA matches it firmly. A clone size is listed for some rows: how often the clone was seen (once, few, many), or a class if it is expanded.

V: TRBV30
D: .
size: .
J: TRBJ1-2
DNA: TGTGCCTGGAACAGGGCTGCCTATGGCTACACCTTC
CDR3: CAWNRAAYGYTF

V: TRBV4-1
D: .
size: .
J: TRBJ2-3
DNA: TGCGCCAGCAGCTACACAGATACGCAGTATTTT
CDR3: CASSYTDTQYF

V: TRBV5-1
D: .
size: .
J: TRBJ2-1
DNA: TGCGCCAGCAGCGTAGTGGGAGGTGGGGTTGACAATGAGCAGTTCTTC
CDR3: CASSVVGGGVDNEQFF

V: TRBV28
D: TRBD2
size: .
J: TRBJ2-7
DNA: TGTGCCAGCCAAGCGGGAGGGCGATACGAGCAGTACTTC
CDR3: CASQAGGRYEQYF

V: TRBV5-1
D: .
size: .
J: TRBJ1-4
DNA: TGCGCCAGCAGCTTGACTGGACCCGGGGCTAATGAAAAACTGTTTTTT
CDR3: CASSLTGPGANEKLFF

V: TRBV11-2
D: TRBD2
size: once
J: TRBJ2-3
DNA: TGTGCCAGCAGCCAGGGACTAGCCACCAATACGCAGTATTTT
CDR3: CASSQGLATNTQYF

V: TRBV6-1
D: TRBD2
size: .
J: TRBJ2-5
DNA: TGTGCCAGCACCGTCGGGGGGGCGGGGCAAGAGACCCAGTACTTC
CDR3: CASTVGGAGQETQYF

V: TRBV5-1
D: TRBD2
size: .
J: TRBJ2-1
DNA: TGCGCCAGCAGCTTAGGACTAAGCGGGAGGAATAGTGAGCAGTTCTTC
CDR3: CASSLGLSGRNSEQFF

V: TRBV29-1
D: TRBD1
size: .
J: TRBJ2-2
DNA: TGCAGCGTTGAGGTCACAGGGGTTCACACCGGGGAGCTGTTTTTT
CDR3: CSVEVTGVHTGELFF

V: TRBV2
D: .
size: .
J: TRBJ2-7
DNA: TGTGCCAGCAGTGTTGGTGGGAGGTTCTACGAGCAGTACTTC
CDR3: CASSVGGRFYEQYF

V: TRBV5-1
D: .
size: once
J: TRBJ2-1
DNA: TGCGCCAGCAGCCCAACCGGTGGCAGGGCAGTTTGGGAGCAGTTCTTC
CDR3: CASSPTGGRAVWEQFF

V: TRBV28
D: .
size: .
J: TRBJ1-4
DNA: TGTGCCAGCAGAAATCAGGGTGCGAGTGAAAAACTGTTTTTT
CDR3: CASRNQGASEKLFF

V: TRBV7-6
D: .
size: few
J: TRBJ1-1
DNA: TGTGCCAGCAGCCAGGGACTGCGAAAACCCTACACTGAAGCTTTCTTT
CDR3: CASSQGLRKPYTEAFF

V: TRBV30
D: .
size: once
J: TRBJ2-5
DNA: TGTGCCTGGAGCGCAGGGGTGGGAGAGACCCAGTACTTC
CDR3: CAWSAGVGETQYF

V: TRBV4-3
D: .
size: .
J: TRBJ1-2
DNA: TGCGCCAGCAGCCAAGATTCCGTGAACTATGGCTACACCTTC
CDR3: CASSQDSVNYGYTF

V: TRBV6-5
D: .
size: .
J: TRBJ2-7
DNA: TGTGCCAGCGAAAGGGGCCACGAGCAGTACTTC
CDR3: CASERGHEQYF

V: TRBV28
D: TRBD1
size: .
J: TRBJ1-2
DNA: TGTGCCAGCAGTTTGACAGGGGATGGCTACACCTTC
CDR3: CASSLTGDGYTF

V: TRBV10-3
D: .
size: once
J: TRBJ1-1
DNA: TGTGCCATCAGCCAACAGAACACTGAAGCTTTCTTT
CDR3: CAISQQNTEAFF

V: TRBV9
D: TRBD2
size: .
J: TRBJ2-3
DNA: TGTGCCAGCAGCGTAGAAGGCGGGGGGCAGTATTTT
CDR3: CASSVEGGGQYF

V: TRBV5-1
D: .
size: few
J: TRBJ2-2
DNA: TGCGCCAGCAGGAGGAAGGAAGGGGCCGGGGAGCTGTTTTTT
CDR3: CASRRKEGAGELFF

V: TRBV6-6
D: .
size: once
J: TRBJ1-1
DNA: TGTGCCAGTTCCGGGACTCTTGTAGCTGAAGCTTTCTTT
CDR3: CASSGTLVAEAFF

V: TRBV5-1
D: .
size: .
J: TRBJ2-3
DNA: TGCGCCAGCAGCTGGAGGGGTAGAGCCCTTAGCACAGATACGCAGTATTTT
CDR3: CASSWRGRALSTDTQYF

V: TRBV5-1
D: TRBD2
size: .
J: TRBJ2-1
DNA: TGCGCCAGCAGCCGCCTAGCGGGAGAAAGTGAGCAGTTCTTC
CDR3: CASSRLAGESEQFF

V: TRBV2
D: .
size: many
J: TRBJ1-6
DNA: TGTGCCAGCAGAAGAACGTGGCAGGGAAATTCACCCCTCCACTTT
CDR3: CASRRTWQGNSPLHF

V: TRBV28
D: TRBD2
size: .
J: TRBJ2-1
DNA: TGTGCCAGCTGTCCCCGGGGGGGACTAACCTACAATGAGCAGTTCTTC
CDR3: CASCPRGGLTYNEQFF

V: TRBV11-2
D: .
size: .
J: TRBJ2-7
DNA: TGTGCCAGCAGCTTAAACAGGGTAGGGTACGAGCAGTACTTC
CDR3: CASSLNRVGYEQYF